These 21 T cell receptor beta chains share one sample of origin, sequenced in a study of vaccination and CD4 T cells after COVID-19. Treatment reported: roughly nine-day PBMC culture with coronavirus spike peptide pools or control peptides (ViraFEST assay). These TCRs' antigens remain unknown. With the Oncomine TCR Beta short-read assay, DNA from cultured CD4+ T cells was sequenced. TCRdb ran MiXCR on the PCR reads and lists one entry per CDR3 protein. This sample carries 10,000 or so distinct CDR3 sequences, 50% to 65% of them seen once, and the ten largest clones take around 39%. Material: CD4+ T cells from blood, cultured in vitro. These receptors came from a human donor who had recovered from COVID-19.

DNA of the CDR3: TGTGCCAGCAGCTTAGCCGCAGATGGTAATTCACCCCTCCACTTT. Translated, it gives CASSLAADGNSPLHF. This chain joins TRBV7-6 and TRBJ1-6; D uncertain. Germline CDR1 reads SGHVS; CDR2 reads FNYEAQ. Trimming took 0 bases from V and 6 from J, leaving 9 bases between them. The CDR3 is 15 amino acids.

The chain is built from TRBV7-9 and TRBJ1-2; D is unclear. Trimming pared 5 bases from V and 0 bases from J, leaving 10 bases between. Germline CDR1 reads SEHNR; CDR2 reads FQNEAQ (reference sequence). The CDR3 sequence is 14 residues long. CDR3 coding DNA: TGTGCCAGCAGCCACAACGGGGCTAACTATGGCTACACCTTC. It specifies CASSHNGANYGYTF. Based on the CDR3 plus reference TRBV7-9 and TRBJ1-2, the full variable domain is DTGVSQNPRHKITKRGQNVTFRCDPISEHNRLYWYRQTLGQGPEFLTYFQNEAQLEKSRLLSDRFSAERPKGSFSTLEIQRTEQGDSAMYLCASSHNGANYGYTFGSGTRLTVV.

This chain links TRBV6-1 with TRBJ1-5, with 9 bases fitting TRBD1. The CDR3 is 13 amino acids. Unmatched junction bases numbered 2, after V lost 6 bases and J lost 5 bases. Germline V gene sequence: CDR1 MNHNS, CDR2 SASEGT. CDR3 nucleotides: TGTGCCAGCAGACGACAGGGGGATCAGCCCCAGCATTTT. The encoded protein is CASRRQGDQPQHF.

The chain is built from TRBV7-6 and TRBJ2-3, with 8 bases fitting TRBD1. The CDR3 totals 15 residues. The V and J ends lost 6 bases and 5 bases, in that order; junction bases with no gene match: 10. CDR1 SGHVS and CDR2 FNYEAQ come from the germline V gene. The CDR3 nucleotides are TGTGCCAGCAGTAGGGTTCAGGGGGCAGGAGATACGCAGTATTTT. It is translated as CASSRVQGAGDTQYF.

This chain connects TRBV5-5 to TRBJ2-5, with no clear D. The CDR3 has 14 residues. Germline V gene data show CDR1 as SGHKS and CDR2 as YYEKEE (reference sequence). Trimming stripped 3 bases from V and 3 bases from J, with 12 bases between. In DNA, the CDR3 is TGTGCCAGCAGCTGGGCCCACCTCAAAGAGACCCAGTACTTC. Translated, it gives CASSWAHLKETQYF.

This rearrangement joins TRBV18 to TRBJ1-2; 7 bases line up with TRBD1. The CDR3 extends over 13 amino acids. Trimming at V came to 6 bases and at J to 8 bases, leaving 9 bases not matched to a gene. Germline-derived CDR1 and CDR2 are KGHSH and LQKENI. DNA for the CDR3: TGTGCCAGCTCCTTCGGACAGGCGGTGGGCTACACCTTC. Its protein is CASSFGQAVGYTF.

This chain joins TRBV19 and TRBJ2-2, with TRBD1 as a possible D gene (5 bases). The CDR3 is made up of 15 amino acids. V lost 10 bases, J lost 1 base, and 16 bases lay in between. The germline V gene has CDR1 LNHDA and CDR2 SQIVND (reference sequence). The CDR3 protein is CATQLSGLNTGELFF. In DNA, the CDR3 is TGTGCCACTCAACTATCAGGGCTGAACACCGGGGAGCTGTTTTTT.

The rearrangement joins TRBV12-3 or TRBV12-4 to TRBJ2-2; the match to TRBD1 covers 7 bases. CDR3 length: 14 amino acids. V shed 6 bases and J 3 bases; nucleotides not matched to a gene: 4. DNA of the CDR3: TGTGCCAGCAGCCCTCAGGGGGACACCGGGGAGCTGTTTTTT. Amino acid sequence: CASSPQGDTGELFF.

This CDR3 reads CASRLALIRAGAYEQYF. CDR3 coding DNA: TGTGCAAGTCGCTTAGCGCTTATCCGGGCGGGGGCCTACGAGCAGTACTTC. This sequence joins TRBV12-2 and TRBJ2-7; the tabulated D call, TRBD1, remains unverified against the DNA. TRBV12-2 is described as a pseudogene. CDR3 size: 17 residues.

For the CDR3, the DNA is TGTGCCATCAGGCCCCAGATAGGACTAGCGGGGGAGACCCAGTACTTC. It yields the protein CAIRPQIGLAGETQYF. The chain employs TRBV10-3 and TRBJ2-5; TRBD2 matches 12 bases. The CDR3 extends over 16 amino acids. CDR1 is ENHRY and CDR2 is SYGVKD in the germline V gene. Trimming took 6 bases from V and 5 from J; bases not matched to a gene: 10.

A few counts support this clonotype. The DNA for the CDR3 is TGTGCCAGCAGCCCCGCTCCTACGCAGCCCCTCCACTTT. Its translation: CASSPAPTQPLHF. The V call is TRBV7-2, the J call TRBJ1-6; D gene uncertain. The length of the CDR3 is 13 residues. V lost 5 bases and J 13 bases, leaving 15 bases between the germline ends. The germline V gene has CDR1 SGHTA and CDR2 FQGNSA.

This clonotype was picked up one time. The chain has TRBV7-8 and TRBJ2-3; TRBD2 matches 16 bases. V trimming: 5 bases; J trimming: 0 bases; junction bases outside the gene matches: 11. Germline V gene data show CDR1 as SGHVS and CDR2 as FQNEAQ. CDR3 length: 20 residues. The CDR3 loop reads CASSPGTSGGAVGSTDTQYF. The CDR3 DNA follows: TGTGCCAGCAGCCCGGGGACTAGCGGGGGGGCTGTGGGTAGCACAGATACGCAGTATTTT.

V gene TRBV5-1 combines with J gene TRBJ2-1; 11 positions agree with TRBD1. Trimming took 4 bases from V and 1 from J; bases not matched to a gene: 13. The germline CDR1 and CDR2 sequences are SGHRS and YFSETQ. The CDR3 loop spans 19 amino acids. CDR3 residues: CASSTWTGGSPRSYNEQFF. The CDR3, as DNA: TGCGCCAGCAGCACCTGGACAGGGGGCTCCCCAAGGTCCTACAATGAGCAGTTCTTC.

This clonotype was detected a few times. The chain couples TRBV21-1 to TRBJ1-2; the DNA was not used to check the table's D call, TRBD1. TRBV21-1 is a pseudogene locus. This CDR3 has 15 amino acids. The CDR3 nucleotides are TGTGCCAGCAGCCCGGGGAGGTGGGGGCTCTATGGCTACACCTTC. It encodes CASSPGRWGLYGYTF.

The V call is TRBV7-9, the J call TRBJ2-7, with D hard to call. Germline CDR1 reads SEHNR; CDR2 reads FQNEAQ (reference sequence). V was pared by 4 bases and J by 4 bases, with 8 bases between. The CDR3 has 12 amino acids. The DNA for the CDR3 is TGTGCCAGCAGCTCGGGTCAATACGAGCAGTACTTC. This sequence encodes CASSSGQYEQYF.

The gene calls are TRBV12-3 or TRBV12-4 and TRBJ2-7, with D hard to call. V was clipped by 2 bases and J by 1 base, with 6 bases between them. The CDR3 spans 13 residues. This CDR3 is CASSLRSSYEQYF. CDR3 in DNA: TGTGCCAGCAGTTTACGCAGTTCCTACGAGCAGTACTTC.

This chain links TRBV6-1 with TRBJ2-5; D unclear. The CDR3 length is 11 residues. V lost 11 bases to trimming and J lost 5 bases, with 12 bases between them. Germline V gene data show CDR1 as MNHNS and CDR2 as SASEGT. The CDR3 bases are TGTGCCCCGAGGCCGGCGGAGACCCAGTACTTC. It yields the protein CAPRPAETQYF.

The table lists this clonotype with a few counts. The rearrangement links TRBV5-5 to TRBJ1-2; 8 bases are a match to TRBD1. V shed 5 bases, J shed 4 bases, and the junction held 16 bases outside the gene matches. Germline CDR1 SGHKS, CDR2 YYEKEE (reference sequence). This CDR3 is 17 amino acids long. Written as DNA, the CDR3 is TGTGCCAGCAGAGCCGGGACAGGAGGAAGGGTGGGCTATGGCTACACCTTC. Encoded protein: CASRAGTGGRVGYGYTF. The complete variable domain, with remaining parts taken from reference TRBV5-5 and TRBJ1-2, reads DAGVTQSPTHLIKTRGQQVTLRCSPISGHKSVSWYQQVLGQGPQFIFQYYEKEERGRGNFPDRFSARQFPNYSSELNVNALLLGDSALYLCASRAGTGGRVGYGYTFGSGTRLTVV.

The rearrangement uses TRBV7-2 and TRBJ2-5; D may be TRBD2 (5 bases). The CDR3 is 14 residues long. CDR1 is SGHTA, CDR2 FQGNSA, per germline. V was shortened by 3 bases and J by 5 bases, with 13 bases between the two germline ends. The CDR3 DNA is TGTGCCAGCAGCTTGCGAGCGGTTGGGGAGACCCAGTACTTC. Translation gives CASSLRAVGETQYF.

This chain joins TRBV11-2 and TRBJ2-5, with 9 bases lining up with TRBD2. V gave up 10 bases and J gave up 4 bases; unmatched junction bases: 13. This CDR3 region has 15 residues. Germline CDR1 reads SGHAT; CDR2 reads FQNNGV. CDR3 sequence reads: CAIPGRRGGRETQYF. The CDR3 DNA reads TGTGCCATTCCAGGTCGGCGGGGGGGCCGAGAGACCCAGTACTTC.

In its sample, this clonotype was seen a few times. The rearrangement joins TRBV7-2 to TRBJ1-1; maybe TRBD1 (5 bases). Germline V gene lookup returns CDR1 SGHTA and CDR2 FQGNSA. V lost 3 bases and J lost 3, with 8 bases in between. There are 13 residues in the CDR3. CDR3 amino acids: CASSFRVDTEAFF. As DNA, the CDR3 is TGTGCCAGCAGCTTCAGGGTTGACACTGAAGCTTTCTTT.